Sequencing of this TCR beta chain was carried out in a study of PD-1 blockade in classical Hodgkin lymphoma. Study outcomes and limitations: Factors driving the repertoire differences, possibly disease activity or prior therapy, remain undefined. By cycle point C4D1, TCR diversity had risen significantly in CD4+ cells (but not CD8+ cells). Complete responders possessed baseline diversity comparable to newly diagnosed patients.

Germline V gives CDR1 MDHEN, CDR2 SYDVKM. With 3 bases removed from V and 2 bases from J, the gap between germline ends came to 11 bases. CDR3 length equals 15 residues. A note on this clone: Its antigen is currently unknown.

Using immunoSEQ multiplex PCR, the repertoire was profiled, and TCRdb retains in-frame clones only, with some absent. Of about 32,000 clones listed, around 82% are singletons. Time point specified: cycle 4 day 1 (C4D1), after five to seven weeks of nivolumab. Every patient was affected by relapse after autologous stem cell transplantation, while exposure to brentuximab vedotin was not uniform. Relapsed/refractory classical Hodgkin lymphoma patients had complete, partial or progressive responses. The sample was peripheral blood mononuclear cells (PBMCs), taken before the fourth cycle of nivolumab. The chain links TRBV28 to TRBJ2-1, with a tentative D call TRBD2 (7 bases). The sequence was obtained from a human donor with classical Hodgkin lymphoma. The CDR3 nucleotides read TGTGCCAGCAGTTTTAGGGGGGGGCCCTACAATGAGCAGTTCTTC. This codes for CASSFRGGPYNEQFF.